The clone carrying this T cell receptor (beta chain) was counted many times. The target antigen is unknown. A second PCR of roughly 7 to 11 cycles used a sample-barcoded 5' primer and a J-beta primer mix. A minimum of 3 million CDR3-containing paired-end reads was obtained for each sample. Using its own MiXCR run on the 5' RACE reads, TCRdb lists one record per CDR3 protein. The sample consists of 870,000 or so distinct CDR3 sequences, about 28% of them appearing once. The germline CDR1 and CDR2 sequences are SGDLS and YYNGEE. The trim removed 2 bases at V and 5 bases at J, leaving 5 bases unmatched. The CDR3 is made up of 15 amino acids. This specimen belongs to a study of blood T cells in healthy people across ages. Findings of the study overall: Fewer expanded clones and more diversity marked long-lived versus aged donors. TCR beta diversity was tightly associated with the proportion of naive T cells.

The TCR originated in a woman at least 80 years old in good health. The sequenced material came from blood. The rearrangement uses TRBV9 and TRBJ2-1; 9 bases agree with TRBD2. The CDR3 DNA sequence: TGTGCCAGCAGCGTTGGGCTAGCGGGACACAATGAGCAGTTCTTC. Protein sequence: CASSVGLAGHNEQFF.